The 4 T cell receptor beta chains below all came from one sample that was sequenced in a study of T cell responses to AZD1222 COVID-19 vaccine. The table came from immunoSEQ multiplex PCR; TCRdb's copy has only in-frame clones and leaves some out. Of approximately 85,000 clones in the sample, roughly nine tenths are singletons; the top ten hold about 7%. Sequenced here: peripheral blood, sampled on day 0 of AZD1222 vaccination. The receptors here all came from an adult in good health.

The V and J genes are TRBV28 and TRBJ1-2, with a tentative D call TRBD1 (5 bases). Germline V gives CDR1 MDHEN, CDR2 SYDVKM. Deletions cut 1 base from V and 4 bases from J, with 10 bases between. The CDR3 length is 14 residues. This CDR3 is CASSLLTESYGYTF. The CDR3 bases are TGTGCCAGCAGTTTATTGACAGAAAGCTATGGCTACACCTTC.

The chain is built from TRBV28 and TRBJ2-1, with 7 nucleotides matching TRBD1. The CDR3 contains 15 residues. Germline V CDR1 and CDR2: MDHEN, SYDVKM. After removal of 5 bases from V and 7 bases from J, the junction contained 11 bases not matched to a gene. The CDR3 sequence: CASSRSSGTANEQFF. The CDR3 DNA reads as TGTGCCAGCAGTAGATCTTCCGGGACAGCAAATGAGCAGTTCTTC.

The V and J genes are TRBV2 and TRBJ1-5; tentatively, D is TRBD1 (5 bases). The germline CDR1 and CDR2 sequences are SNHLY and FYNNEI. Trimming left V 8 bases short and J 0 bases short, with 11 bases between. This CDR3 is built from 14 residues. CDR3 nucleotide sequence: TGTGCCAGCCAACAGGAGTATAGCAATCAGCCCCAGCATTTT. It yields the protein CASQQEYSNQPQHF.

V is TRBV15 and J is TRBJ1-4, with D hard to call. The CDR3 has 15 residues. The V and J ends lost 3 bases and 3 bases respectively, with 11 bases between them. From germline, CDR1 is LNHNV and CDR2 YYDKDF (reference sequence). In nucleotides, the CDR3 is TGTGCCACCAGCAGTGGTGGGGTTGCTAATGAAAAACTGTTTTTT. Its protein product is CATSSGGVANEKLFF.